These T cell receptor beta chains were read from a single sample in a study of T cells in localized non-small cell lung cancer. Method: immunoSEQ multiplex PCR; TCRdb's copy keeps in-frame clones and lacks some. The table has around 130,000 clones, 89% seen once; the top ten hold around 1.7%. Material: peripheral blood, obtained before any cancer treatment. Receptor source: a female donor older than 55 with stage I lung adenocarcinoma. Each CDR3 is given with its conserved first and last residue. The D gene is left open where the match is weak. Size tells how often a clone was seen (once, few, many) or the class of an expanded clone, and some rows leave it out.

J | D | V | size | CDR3 | DNA
TRBJ1-1 | . | TRBV7-8 | . | CASRVGSGQNTEAFF | TGTGCCAGCAGGGTGGGGTCAGGACAGAACACTGAAGCTTTCTTT
TRBJ2-1 | TRBD2 | TRBV4-1 | once | CASSQVPGTTSYNEQFF | TGCGCCAGCAGCCAAGTCCCCGGGACTACCTCCTACAATGAGCAGTTCTTC
TRBJ2-3 | . | TRBV11-2 | . | CASSLAVGRAVDTQYF | TGTGCCAGCAGCTTAGCGGTGGGCAGGGCGGTAGATACGCAGTATTTT
TRBJ1-1 | . | TRBV19 | . | CASSWWARVNTEAFF | TGTGCCAGTAGTTGGTGGGCGCGGGTGAACACTGAAGCTTTCTTT
TRBJ1-2 | TRBD1 | TRBV6-1 | . | CASSIDRGYGYTF | TGTGCCAGCAGCATTGACAGGGGCTATGGCTACACCTTC
TRBJ1-2 | . | TRBV28 | . | CASHETRANYGYTF | TGTGCCAGCCACGAGACACGGGCTAACTATGGCTACACCTTC
TRBJ2-3 | TRBD2 | TRBV9 | . | CASSLGLAGGPGPDTQYF | TGTGCCAGCAGCTTGGGACTAGCGGGAGGGCCGGGGCCAGATACGCAGTATTTT
TRBJ1-2 | . | TRBV6-1 | . | CASSDGAATRYYGYTF | TGTGCCAGCAGTGACGGCGCGGCGACACGTTACTATGGCTACACCTTC
TRBJ1-2 | . | TRBV5-8 | . | CASRPDVGYGYTF | TGTGCCAGCAGGCCCGACGTGGGCTATGGCTACACCTTC
TRBJ2-3 | TRBD2 | TRBV2 | . | CASRRTSGADTQYF | TGTGCCAGCAGGAGGACTAGCGGCGCAGATACGCAGTATTTT
TRBJ2-1 | TRBD2 | TRBV15 | . | CATSRGVGSGSNEQFF | TGTGCCACCAGCAGAGGGGTCGGTAGCGGGAGCAATGAGCAGTTCTTC
TRBJ2-7 | . | TRBV20-1 | once | CSAIGGYEQYF | TGCAGTGCTATTGGGGGGTACGAGCAGTACTTC
TRBJ2-2 | TRBD2 | TRBV19 | . | CASSIAGASGANTGELFF | TGTGCCAGTAGTATAGCCGGGGCTAGCGGGGCAAACACCGGGGAGCTGTTTTTT
TRBJ1-5 | TRBD1 | TRBV19 | . | CASSIGQGAQPQHF | TGTGCCAGTAGTATCGGACAGGGGGCCCAGCCCCAGCATTTT
TRBJ2-5 | TRBD2 | TRBV15 | . | CATSRSVAGGQETQYF | TGTGCCACCAGCAGGTCGGTAGCGGGAGGCCAAGAGACCCAGTACTTC
TRBJ2-7 | . | TRBV2 | . | CASSVEREQYF | TGTGCCAGCAGTGTTGAGAGGGAGCAGTACTTC
TRBJ2-7 | TRBD1 | TRBV9 | . | CASSVTGQGYYEQYF | TGTGCCAGCAGCGTAACGGGACAGGGTTACTACGAGCAGTACTTC
TRBJ2-3 | TRBD2 | TRBV5-1 | . | CASSLGASGPTDTQYF | TGCGCCAGCAGCTTGGGGGCTAGCGGACCCACAGATACGCAGTATTTT
TRBJ2-1 | . | TRBV15 | . | CATSRDLVLNEQFF | TGTGCCACCAGCAGAGACCTAGTGCTCAATGAGCAGTTCTTC
TRBJ1-1 | . | TRBV9 | once | CASSVNSHSYTEAFF | TGTGCCAGCAGCGTCAACAGCCACTCTTACACTGAAGCTTTCTTT
TRBJ2-1 | . | TRBV7-2 | . | CASSLIAALNNEQFF | TGTGCCAGCAGCTTAATCGCAGCCTTAAACAATGAGCAGTTCTTC
TRBJ2-3 | TRBD2 | TRBV10-3 | . | CALRAGATDTQYF | TGTGCCCTTCGGGCGGGAGCGACAGATACGCAGTATTTT
TRBJ2-1 | . | TRBV5-6 | . | CASSLTGVYNEQFF | TGTGCCAGCAGCTTAACGGGAGTCTACAATGAGCAGTTCTTC
TRBJ1-1 | TRBD1 | TRBV10-3 | . | CAMQGDRENTEAFF | TGTGCCATGCAAGGGGACAGGGAGAACACTGAAGCTTTCTTT
TRBJ1-4 | . | TRBV28 | once | CASSLRDSNEKLFF | TGTGCCAGCAGTTTAAGGGACTCTAATGAAAAACTGTTTTTT
TRBJ1-2 | TRBD1 | TRBV12-5 | . | CASGFQGADRLYGYTF | TGTGCTAGTGGTTTCCAGGGGGCGGACCGCCTCTATGGCTACACCTTC
TRBJ2-2 | TRBD2 | TRBV7-6 | . | CASSPTSGRAGELFF | TGTGCCAGCAGCCCCACTAGCGGGAGGGCCGGGGAGCTGTTTTTT
TRBJ2-1 | TRBD1 | TRBV9 | . | CASSVTQGSSYNEQFF | TGTGCCAGCAGCGTCACACAGGGGAGCTCCTACAATGAGCAGTTCTTC
TRBJ2-2 | TRBD1 | TRBV11-2 | . | CASSLMGQGLAGELFF | TGTGCCAGCAGCTTAATGGGACAGGGTCTAGCCGGGGAGCTGTTTTTT
TRBJ2-1 | . | TRBV5-8 | . | CASSPRASYNEQFF | TGTGCCAGCAGCCCTCGGGCAAGCTACAATGAGCAGTTCTTC
TRBJ2-5 | . | TRBV29-1 | . | CSVEAGTKKETQYF | TGCAGCGTTGAAGCTGGGACAAAAAAAGAGACCCAGTACTTC
TRBJ2-5 | . | TRBV5-1 | once | CASSSAGLEGGETQYF | TGCGCCAGCAGCTCCGCAGGGTTGGAAGGGGGAGAGACCCAGTACTTC
TRBJ1-1 | . | TRBV9 | . | CASSVAGHMNTEAFF | TGTGCCAGCAGCGTAGCTGGACATATGAACACTGAAGCTTTCTTT